A selection of T cell receptor beta chains follows, all from one sample in a study of shared clonotypes between healthy human individuals. TCRdb's copy holds only in-frame clones and misses some; the assay was immunoSEQ multiplex PCR. Here the sample spans 400,000 to 500,000 clones, 76% being singletons. The sequenced material came from PBMCs. All receptors derive from a woman in her 40s in good health. Some clones in this sample may be carry-over from other donors' samples. CDR3s include the opening cysteine and the closing phenylalanine or tryptophan. The order of the fields is clone size, V gene, D gene, J gene, CDR3 protein, CDR3 DNA. D genes are given only for firm matches. Size is stated for part of the rows, as once, few or many counts, or as a class when the clone is expanded.

clone size: -; V gene: TRBV5-1; D gene: TRBD1; J gene: TRBJ1-2; CDR3 protein: CASSLVTGATYGYTF; CDR3 DNA: TGCGCCAGCAGCTTGGTAACAGGGGCGACGTATGGCTACACCTTC
clone size: -; V gene: TRBV11-2; D gene: TRBD2; J gene: TRBJ2-1; CDR3 protein: CASSLAGLALNEQFF; CDR3 DNA: TGTGCCAGCAGCTTAGCGGGACTAGCTCTCAATGAGCAGTTCTTC
clone size: -; V gene: TRBV21-1; D gene: -; J gene: TRBJ2-7; CDR3 protein: CASSKAHSFQVPYEQYF; CDR3 DNA: TGTGCCAGCAGCAAAGCCCATAGCTTCCAGGTCCCCTACGAGCAGTACTTC
clone size: once; V gene: TRBV30; D gene: -; J gene: TRBJ1-3; CDR3 protein: CAWSPIDSGNTIYF; CDR3 DNA: TGTGCCTGGAGTCCGATTGACTCTGGAAACACCATATATTTT
clone size: -; V gene: TRBV30; D gene: TRBD1; J gene: TRBJ1-4; CDR3 protein: CAWTSPRTGRNEKLFF; CDR3 DNA: TGCGCCTGGACCTCACCCCGGACAGGACGTAATGAAAAACTGTTTTTT
clone size: -; V gene: TRBV7-8; D gene: -; J gene: TRBJ2-1; CDR3 protein: CASSLNPPTGTGEQFF; CDR3 DNA: TGTGCCAGCAGCTTAAACCCCCCCACAGGGACGGGTGAGCAGTTCTTC
clone size: -; V gene: TRBV5-1; D gene: -; J gene: TRBJ2-1; CDR3 protein: CASSVVNEQFF; CDR3 DNA: TGCGCCAGCAGCGTTGTTAATGAGCAGTTCTTC
clone size: -; V gene: TRBV4-2; D gene: -; J gene: TRBJ1-2; CDR3 protein: CASSQDRAGRPNYGYTF; CDR3 DNA: TGTGCCAGCAGCCAAGATCGGGCAGGGCGCCCTAACTATGGCTACACCTTC
clone size: -; V gene: TRBV15; D gene: TRBD2; J gene: TRBJ2-7; CDR3 protein: CATSRVLAGGPYEQYF; CDR3 DNA: TGTGCCACCAGCAGAGTCCTAGCGGGAGGTCCCTACGAGCAGTACTTC
clone size: once; V gene: TRBV5-1; D gene: TRBD1; J gene: TRBJ1-1; CDR3 protein: CASKTGQGEAFF; CDR3 DNA: TGCGCCAGCAAAACGGGACAGGGTGAAGCTTTCTTT
clone size: -; V gene: TRBV28; D gene: TRBD1; J gene: TRBJ2-4; CDR3 protein: CASTTGVKNIQYF; CDR3 DNA: TGTGCCAGCACTACAGGGGTCAAAAACATTCAGTACTTC
clone size: once; V gene: TRBV7-3; D gene: -; J gene: TRBJ2-1; CDR3 protein: CASSLHGGSSYNEQFF; CDR3 DNA: TGTGCCAGCAGCTTACATGGGGGGAGCTCCTACAATGAGCAGTTCTTC
clone size: -; V gene: TRBV5-1; D gene: -; J gene: TRBJ2-1; CDR3 protein: CASSLVGDNEQFF; CDR3 DNA: TGCGCCAGCAGCTTAGTCGGGGACAATGAGCAGTTCTTC
clone size: once; V gene: TRBV7-9; D gene: -; J gene: TRBJ1-2; CDR3 protein: CASSLGGRGYGYTF; CDR3 DNA: TGTGCCAGCAGCTTGGGAGGGCGCGGCTATGGCTACACCTTC
clone size: -; V gene: TRBV4-2; D gene: -; J gene: TRBJ2-7; CDR3 protein: CASSQDLRLAYEQYF; CDR3 DNA: TGTGCCAGCAGCCAAGATTTGAGACTAGCCTACGAGCAGTACTTC
clone size: -; V gene: TRBV27; D gene: -; J gene: TRBJ1-1; CDR3 protein: CASNKTNTEAFF; CDR3 DNA: TGTGCCAGCAATAAAACGAACACTGAAGCTTTCTTT
clone size: -; V gene: TRBV11-3; D gene: -; J gene: TRBJ2-1; CDR3 protein: CASSLGSLYNEQFF; CDR3 DNA: TGTGCCAGCAGCTTAGGGAGCCTCTACAATGAGCAGTTCTTC
clone size: few; V gene: TRBV2; D gene: -; J gene: TRBJ2-3; CDR3 protein: CASRQVPSTDTQYF; CDR3 DNA: TGTGCCAGCAGGCAGGTTCCTAGCACAGATACGCAGTATTTT
clone size: -; V gene: TRBV9; D gene: TRBD1; J gene: TRBJ1-2; CDR3 protein: CASSVGSGTGFFGGYTF; CDR3 DNA: TGTGCCAGCAGCGTAGGGTCCGGGACAGGGTTCTTTGGGGGCTACACCTTC
clone size: -; V gene: TRBV6-1; D gene: -; J gene: TRBJ2-7; CDR3 protein: CASRDSPLYEQYF; CDR3 DNA: TGTGCCAGCAGAGACAGCCCCCTCTACGAGCAGTACTTC
clone size: -; V gene: TRBV5-1; D gene: TRBD1; J gene: TRBJ1-1; CDR3 protein: CASSPQTGVNTEAFF; CDR3 DNA: TGCGCCAGCAGCCCCCAGACAGGGGTGAACACTGAAGCTTTCTTT